Shown below are 25 T cell receptor beta chains from a single sample sequenced in a study of molecular identifiers for immune sequencing clone quantification. MiXCR was run by TCRdb on the PCR reads, yielding one entry per CDR3 protein. In the table there are nearly 650,000 distinct CDR3 sequences, over 25% of which are singletons. The sequencing sample was made of naive CD8+ T cells from blood, with Jurkat cell RNA spiked in. Subset meaning: FACS-sorted CD8+CD4-CCR7+CD45RA+ naive T cells. These receptors were collected from a human donor in good health. Some libraries in this study had Jurkat cell RNA spiked in.

The chain's CDR3 is CASHSGTGGEGTEAFF. As DNA, the CDR3 is TGTGCCAGCCACAGCGGGACAGGGGGCGAGGGCACTGAAGCTTTCTTT. V usage is TRBV18 and J usage is TRBJ1-1; 12 bases are shared with TRBD1. J gave up 4 bases and V 8 bases, and 11 bases lay outside the gene matches. The CDR3 runs 16 residues. Per germline, CDR1 KGHSH and CDR2 LQKENI.

The rearrangement uses TRBV7-2 and TRBJ2-1; 11 positions agree with TRBD2. This CDR3 contains 17 residues. CDR1 and CDR2 from the germline V gene are SGHTA and FQGNSA. V lost 5 bases to trimming and J lost 0 bases; unmatched junction nucleotides: 6. The CDR3 nucleotides read TGTGCCAGCAGCCCACTAGCGGGGGTCTCCTCCTACAATGAGCAGTTCTTC. The encoded protein is CASSPLAGVSSYNEQFF. The full variable domain, completed using reference TRBV7-2 and TRBJ2-1, is GAGVSQSPSNKVTEKGKDVELRCDPISGHTALYWYRQSLGQGLEFLIYFQGNSAPDKSGLPSDRFSAERTGGSVSTLTIQRTQQEDSAVYLCASSPLAGVSSYNEQFFGPGTRLTVL.

This clonotype was recorded many times. The chain couples TRBV6-5 to TRBJ1-2; 7 bases agree with TRBD1. The CDR3 is 13 amino acids. CDR1 is MNHEY, CDR2 SVGAGI, per germline. The V and J ends lost 3 bases and 4 bases, in that order; junction bases with no gene match: 2. The CDR3 bases are TGTGCCAGCAGTTATAGGACAGGCTATGGCTACACCTTC. It codes for CASSYRTGYGYTF.

The chain joins TRBV5-3 to TRBJ2-7; D uncertain. TRBV5-3 is identified as an open reading frame with a role that is uncertain. Between the trimmed V and J ends, which lost 4 bases and 0 bases, there was a span of 20 bases. The CDR3 loop spans 17 amino acids. The chain's CDR3 is CARSAHAPAEISYEQYF. The CDR3 DNA reads TGTGCCAGAAGCGCCCACGCACCGGCGGAAATCTCCTACGAGCAGTACTTC.

This rearrangement joins TRBV13 to TRBJ1-6; no clear D gene. Germline V CDR1 and CDR2: PRHDT, FYEKMQ (reference sequence). V was clipped by 5 bases and J by 5 bases, with 10 bases between them. This CDR3 contains 14 residues. The CDR3 here is CASSPGRDNSPLHF. As DNA, the CDR3 is TGTGCCAGCAGCCCGGGGAGAGATAATTCACCCCTCCACTTT.

This clonotype was recorded many times. This chain joins TRBV20-1 and TRBJ2-7; 8 bases fit TRBD1. Germline CDR1 reads DFQATT; CDR2 reads SNEGSKA (reference sequence). The CDR3 consists of 11 residues. J gave up 5 bases and V 6 bases, and 3 bases lay outside the gene matches. CDR3 nucleotide sequence: TGCAGTGCCCCACAGGGGGACGAGCAGTACTTC. Translation gives CSAPQGDEQYF.

This clonotype was detected only a few times. J is TRBJ2-5 and V is TRBV10-3; TRBD2 matches at 10 bases. Germline values: CDR1 ENHRY, CDR2 SYGVKD. This CDR3 spans 15 amino acids. V was clipped by 5 bases and J by 4 bases; unmatched bases: 7. The CDR3 nucleotides are TGTGCCATCAGTCTCGGTGCTAGCGGGAGAGAGACCCAGTACTTC. It codes for CAISLGASGRETQYF.

This clonotype showed up just a few times. The chain employs TRBV14 and TRBJ2-7, with D perhaps matching TRBD1 (6 bases). The CDR3 has 15 residues. The V gene's germline CDR1 is SGHDN and CDR2 FVKESK. Trimming took 4 bases from V and 0 from J, leaving 13 bases between them. The CDR3 reads CASSPFGTSSYEQYF. CDR3 in DNA: TGTGCCAGCAGCCCCTTCGGGACAAGCTCCTACGAGCAGTACTTC.

On this clonotype itself: A read error may explain this, as a much larger clone is one base away. The chain has TRBV7-9 and TRBJ2-7; 9 bases are shared with TRBD1. The CDR3 is 15 amino acids. Unmatched junction bases numbered 5, after V lost 5 bases and J lost 0 bases. The germline V gene encodes CDR1 SEHNR and CDR2 FQNEAQ (reference sequence). This CDR3 is CASSPGTGNSYEQYF. The CDR3 DNA reads as TGTGCCAGCAGCCCCGGGACAGGGAACTCCTACGAGCAGTACTTC.

On this clonotype itself: Given the absence of the conserved phenylalanine or tryptophan at the CDR3 end, a read error is likely. The chain carries TRBV7-2 and TRBJ2-1; the D gene is possibly TRBD1 (5 bases). The CDR3 sequence is 13 residues long. Germline values: CDR1 SGHTA, CDR2 FQGNSA. Written as DNA, the CDR3 is TGTGCCAGCAGCCTGGACACCTACAATGCGCAGTTCGTC. The encoded protein is CASSLDTYNAQFV.

This chain links TRBV13 with TRBJ2-3; D perhaps matches TRBD2 (5 bases). The germline V gene has CDR1 PRHDT and CDR2 FYEKMQ (reference sequence). The CDR3 extends over 13 amino acids. V lost 2 bases, J lost 11 bases, and 14 bases lay in between. As DNA, the CDR3 is TGTGCCAGCAGCTTATTTAGCGAAATAAAGCAGTATTTT. Translation: CASSLFSEIKQYF.

The chain recombines TRBV10-3 with TRBJ2-2, with 10 nucleotides matching TRBD1. The CDR3 is made up of 15 amino acids. Trimming took 10 bases from V and 4 from J; bases not matched to a gene: 9. Germline-derived CDR1 and CDR2 are ENHRY and SYGVKD. CDR3 in amino acids: CATSGTGEATGELFF. The CDR3 coding sequence is TGTGCCACCTCGGGGACAGGGGAGGCCACCGGGGAGCTGTTTTTT.

V and J are TRBV27 and TRBJ2-3; D possibly corresponds to TRBD2 (5 bases). The CDR3 sequence is 16 residues long. The V end was cut by 5 bases, the J end by 2 bases, with 17 bases between. Per the germline V gene, CDR1 is MNHEY and CDR2 is SMNVEV (reference sequence). In nucleotides, the CDR3 is TGTGCCAGCAGTGTAGGCCCAGCGGAATACACAGATACGCAGTATTTT. It yields the protein CASSVGPAEYTDTQYF.

This clonotype was seen ten or more times. The chain recombines TRBV6-1 with TRBJ1-2; no clear D gene. V dropped 1 base and J dropped 0 bases, with 9 bases sitting between them. Germline CDR1 reads MNHNS; CDR2 reads SASEGT. The CDR3 length is 15 residues. CDR3 loop: CASSEVVVSNYGYTF. The DNA of the CDR3 is TGTGCCAGCAGTGAAGTTGTCGTTTCTAACTATGGCTACACCTTC.

This clonotype was counted only a few times. The chain links TRBV7-9 to TRBJ1-6; D is ambiguous. The CDR3 is 16 residues long. The germline V gene encodes CDR1 SEHNR and CDR2 FQNEAQ (reference sequence). Trimming removed 2 bases at V and 9 bases at J, with 17 bases between. The DNA for the CDR3 is TGTGCCAGCAGCTTACCCGCAGTGGGGAAAAGTTCACCCCTCCACTTT. Its translation: CASSLPAVGKSSPLHF.

The chain couples TRBV5-6 to TRBJ2-5; D is possibly TRBD2 (5 bases). Germline V gene lookup returns CDR1 SGHDT and CDR2 YYEEEE. V lost 1 base, J lost 10 bases, and 17 bases lay in between. The CDR3 is 14 residues long. CDR3: CASSLMTNRLIQYF. DNA of the CDR3: TGTGCCAGCAGCTTGATGACTAACCGGTTGATCCAGTACTTC.

The sample holds a few counts of this clonotype. The CDR3 DNA reads as TGTGCCAGCAGTGAAGGGAAGGAGCAGTACTTC. Translated, it gives CASSEGKEQYF. This chain connects TRBV2 to TRBJ2-7; D is unclear. Trimming left V 1 base short and J 7 bases short, with 5 bases between. Germline lookup yields CDR1 SNHLY and CDR2 FYNNEI. This CDR3 has 11 amino acids.

The gene calls are TRBV30 and TRBJ1-3; TRBD1 might be the D (5 bases). V shed 8 bases and J shed 0 bases, with 17 bases lying between them. The CDR3 totals 15 residues. Germline-derived CDR1 and CDR2 are GTSNPN and SVGIG (reference sequence). This CDR3 is CATTPDSYSGNTIYF. CDR3 DNA sequence: TGTGCCACCACCCCCGACAGCTACTCTGGAAACACCATATATTTT.

V is TRBV20-1 and J is TRBJ2-1; no reliable D call. This CDR3 region has 15 residues. Germline V CDR1 and CDR2: DFQATT, SNEGSKA (reference sequence). Trimming removed 3 bases from V and 5 bases from J, with 17 bases in between. The CDR3 here is CSASFLRLAHNEQFF. DNA for the CDR3: TGCAGTGCTAGCTTTCTCCGTCTTGCCCACAATGAGCAGTTCTTC.

This chain connects TRBV2 to TRBJ1-1; possible D gene TRBD1, 5 bases. This CDR3 region has 12 residues. Germline CDR1 and CDR2: SNHLY and FYNNEI. Trimming removed 2 bases from V and 10 bases from J, with 11 bases in between. The DNA for the CDR3 is TGTGCCAGCAGTGAACGGGGGGTAGGAGCTTTCTTT. This translates into CASSERGVGAFF. The whole variable domain, remainder taken from reference TRBV2 and TRBJ1-1, is EPEVTQTPSHQVTQMGQEVILRCVPISNHLYFYWYRQILGQKVEFLVSFYNNEISEKSEIFDDQFSVERPDGSNFTLKIRSTKLEDSAMYFCASSERGVGAFFGQGTRLTVV.

This sequence joins TRBV4-1 and TRBJ2-2; unclear D gene. Germline loops: CDR1 MGHRA, CDR2 YSYEKL. V lost 6 bases to trimming and J lost 4 bases, with 18 bases between them. The CDR3 runs 16 residues. DNA of the CDR3: TGCGCCAGCAGTCAAAGCGCGGAGAGTGTCACCGGGGAGCTGTTTTTT. Encoded protein: CASSQSAESVTGELFF.

This clonotype was counted ten times or more. The chain uses TRBV12-3 or TRBV12-4 and TRBJ1-4; D is unclear. The CDR3 is 13 residues long. V dropped 3 bases and J dropped 7 bases, with 9 bases sitting between them. The CDR3 coding sequence is TGTGCCAGCAGTTTCTCTCTTATTGAAAAACTGTTTTTT. Its translation: CASSFSLIEKLFF.

The chain carries TRBV3-1 and TRBJ2-1, with 7 bases lining up with TRBD2. The CDR3 has 18 amino acids. Germline V gene sequence: CDR1 LGHDT, CDR2 YNNKEL (reference sequence). The V gene end was trimmed by 0 bases and the J gene end by 0 bases; junction bases not matched to a gene: 8. The CDR3 is CASSQESLAESSYNEQFF. The CDR3 DNA sequence: TGTGCCAGCAGCCAAGAGAGTCTAGCGGAGAGCTCCTACAATGAGCAGTTCTTC.

Many counts were recorded for this clonotype. The rearrangement uses TRBV3-1 and TRBJ2-3; D is possibly TRBD1 (5 bases). In germline, CDR1 is LGHDT, CDR2 YNNKEL (reference sequence). CDR3 size: 16 residues. Trimming removed 0 bases from V and 2 bases from J, with 12 bases in between. The CDR3 coding sequence is TGTGCCAGCAGCCAAGAGGGCGGCAGGGCCACAGATACGCAGTATTTT. Residues: CASSQEGGRATDTQYF.

Comments on this clonotype: The junction departs from germline at one end; a sequencing error may be responsible. The chain's CDR3 is CASRLFRGGVDTEAFF. CDR3 DNA sequence: TGTGCCAGCCGCTTATTCCGGGGGGGGGTTGACACTGAAGCTTTCTTT. The chain is built from TRBV13 and TRBJ1-1; D possibly corresponds to TRBD1 (5 bases). CDR1 PRHDT and CDR2 FYEKMQ come from the germline V gene (reference sequence). The CDR3 contains 16 residues.